This is a list of T cell receptor beta chains from one sample in a study of blood T cell repertoires in COVID-19. Repertoires were generated with immunoSEQ multiplex PCR, while TCRdb's copy carries only in-frame clones and drops some. The top ten clones hold approximately 4.4% of a sample with about 87,000 clones, about 79% of them seen once. The specimen sequenced was peripheral blood. The receptors derive from a woman aged 50 to 60 with acute or convalescent COVID-19. Each CDR3 is given without its conserved first and last residue. The D gene is left open where the match is weak.

v_gene: TRBV7-2
d_gene: -
CDR3aa: ASSLFGSQETQY

v_gene: TRBV4-1
d_gene: -
CDR3aa: ASSQGHGANTGELF

v_gene: TRBV28
d_gene: TRBD1
CDR3aa: ASGTGVWAEWD

v_gene: TRBV6-4
d_gene: TRBD1
CDR3aa: ASSEQGRVTEAF

v_gene: TRBV2
d_gene: -
CDR3aa: ASSVGPNTEAF

v_gene: TRBV6-5
d_gene: -
CDR3aa: ASSRRTATNYGYT

v_gene: TRBV3-1/TRBV3-2
d_gene: TRBD1
CDR3aa: ASSPHRDREAF

v_gene: TRBV3-1/TRBV3-2
d_gene: -
CDR3aa: ASSQGAGNTEAF

v_gene: TRBV6-5
d_gene: -
CDR3aa: ASSYRTARDTIY

v_gene: TRBV6-1
d_gene: TRBD1
CDR3aa: ASSGTQGALKSSYNSPLH

v_gene: TRBV9
d_gene: -
CDR3aa: ASSVDWNTEAF

v_gene: TRBV4-1
d_gene: TRBD2
CDR3aa: ASSQDGGDEQF

v_gene: TRBV6-5
d_gene: -
CDR3aa: ASSRSPGNTIY

v_gene: TRBV4-3
d_gene: -
CDR3aa: ASSRGLGMGELF

v_gene: TRBV2
d_gene: -
CDR3aa: ASSPDAGYGYT

v_gene: TRBV7-9
d_gene: TRBD2
CDR3aa: ASETSGDYNEQF

v_gene: TRBV25-1
d_gene: -
CDR3aa: ASSESGGGTEKLF

v_gene: TRBV6-5
d_gene: -
CDR3aa: ASSPRNYGYT

v_gene: TRBV11-2
d_gene: -
CDR3aa: ASTAGQY

v_gene: TRBV19
d_gene: -
CDR3aa: VTRGEGYSPLH

v_gene: TRBV5-8
d_gene: -
CDR3aa: ASSAPGGVNTEAF

v_gene: TRBV24-1
d_gene: -
CDR3aa: ATSDFGLQY

v_gene: TRBV5-6
d_gene: TRBD1
CDR3aa: ASSFKTGQDNSPLH

v_gene: TRBV13
d_gene: TRBD1
CDR3aa: ASSDRDRVNYGYT

v_gene: TRBV25-1
d_gene: -
CDR3aa: ASSGGGWNQPQH

v_gene: TRBV6-5
d_gene: TRBD1
CDR3aa: ASKARGPGEQY

v_gene: TRBV5-1
d_gene: TRBD1
CDR3aa: ASSPGTGGLRETQY

v_gene: TRBV30
d_gene: TRBD1
CDR3aa: AWSATGENTIY

v_gene: TRBV19
d_gene: -
CDR3aa: ASTLRPETEKIYGYT

v_gene: TRBV28
d_gene: TRBD1
CDR3aa: ASRSAGGFSLSGYT

v_gene: TRBV7-6
d_gene: TRBD1
CDR3aa: ASSPDRAQGNTIY

v_gene: TRBV27
d_gene: TRBD1
CDR3aa: ASTPLTGPTYNEQF

v_gene: TRBV6-5
d_gene: -
CDR3aa: ASSYPRGGSYEQY

v_gene: TRBV5-6
d_gene: TRBD1
CDR3aa: ASSADRRDQPQH

v_gene: TRBV2
d_gene: -
CDR3aa: ASSLSGPQH

v_gene: TRBV15
d_gene: -
CDR3aa: ATSRLTGEQF

v_gene: TRBV11-3
d_gene: TRBD2
CDR3aa: ASSFKTSGVAETQY

v_gene: TRBV5-8
d_gene: TRBD1
CDR3aa: ASSLLTGGRGYT

v_gene: TRBV3-1/TRBV3-2
d_gene: TRBD2
CDR3aa: ASSQNVLAGGKETQY

v_gene: TRBV9
d_gene: TRBD1
CDR3aa: ASSLQGNYGYT

v_gene: TRBV7-9
d_gene: -
CDR3aa: ASSLVDEKLF

v_gene: TRBV3-1/TRBV3-2
d_gene: -
CDR3aa: ASSQKTTYGYT

v_gene: TRBV18
d_gene: -
CDR3aa: ASSPDRNYGYT

v_gene: TRBV5-1
d_gene: TRBD1
CDR3aa: ASSSLPGQGNTGELF

v_gene: TRBV6-5
d_gene: TRBD1
CDR3aa: ASSPGGLTYEQY

v_gene: TRBV6-2/TRBV6-3
d_gene: -
CDR3aa: ASGPPVEVADTQY

v_gene: TRBV5-1
d_gene: -
CDR3aa: ASSSRLDSYEQY

v_gene: TRBV15
d_gene: TRBD2
CDR3aa: ATSRGEVAGGHEQF

v_gene: TRBV7-2
d_gene: TRBD1
CDR3aa: ASSWTGGVGTEAF

v_gene: TRBV6-2/TRBV6-3
d_gene: -
CDR3aa: ASSYGLAGSQETQY

v_gene: TRBV12-3/TRBV12-4
d_gene: TRBD1
CDR3aa: ASRGDRGLRYT

v_gene: TRBV27
d_gene: TRBD2
CDR3aa: ASSLSIGTSNEQY

v_gene: TRBV7-6
d_gene: -
CDR3aa: ASSPGVGASTDTQY

v_gene: TRBV9
d_gene: TRBD2
CDR3aa: ASSVEKAGDTDTQY

v_gene: TRBV28
d_gene: -
CDR3aa: ASSFLPGRMNTEAF

v_gene: TRBV14
d_gene: -
CDR3aa: ASSHRSRNTEAF

v_gene: TRBV6-6
d_gene: -
CDR3aa: ASSPNLGRGQETQY

v_gene: TRBV19
d_gene: TRBD2
CDR3aa: ASSNRAGEETQY

v_gene: TRBV7-9
d_gene: -
CDR3aa: ASTLVVVNYGYT

v_gene: TRBV28
d_gene: TRBD1
CDR3aa: ASSFSGQGRTGANVLT